Listed here is a single T cell receptor (beta chain). The sample originates from a study of human T cells and chemical hapten exposure. Study-wide background: Alopecia areata, totalis or universalis affected patients who were mostly female.

V shed 6 bases, J shed 1 base, and the junction held 15 bases outside the gene matches. Looked up from germline, CDR1 is DFQATT and CDR2 is SNEGSKA (reference sequence). CDR3 length: 17 residues. TCRdb itself ran the RACE reads through MiXCR, one entry per CDR3 protein. The repertoire holds some 170,000 distinct CDR3 sequences, with about 22% as singletons. As to time point: patch test 1, 2 weeks after DPC sensitization. Sample treatment: therapeutic diphenylcyclopropenone sensitization with weekly scalp DPC. The sample in question was whole blood, obtained in connection with sensitization to the hapten diphenylcyclopropenone (DPC). V and J are TRBV20-1 and TRBJ2-7, with TRBD2 matching 10 bases. The TCR sequence derives from a woman in her forties or fifties with alopecia areata. Some clones in this sample may be carry-over from other donors' samples. CDR3 in DNA: TGCAGTGCCGGGGCCCCCCTAGCGGGAGTCCGTTCCTACGAGCAGTACTTC. Protein sequence: CSAGAPLAGVRSYEQYF.